This section outlines one T cell receptor (beta chain) sequence together with its context. Its antigen is undetermined. Method: immunoSEQ multiplex PCR; TCRdb's copy keeps in-frame clones and lacks some. The sample has about 180,000 clones, 80% to 90% seen once. The ends were cut back, 5 bases at V and 3 bases at J, with 11 bases in the middle. The germline CDR1 and CDR2 sequences are MDHEN and SYDVKM. The CDR3 runs 14 residues. These data belong to a study of T cell responses to AZD1222 COVID-19 vaccine. Study conclusions and caveats: White British ancestry dominated among donors, who included more females, and clonal diversity was possibly underestimated. After the peak T cell response, and only then, were repertoires sampled. Two AZD1222 administrations were followed by greater Spike-specific TCR breadth and depth. Recipients of AZD1222 seropositive at baseline numbered only 5 or 6.

This TCR was recovered from an adult in good health. The starting material was peripheral blood, obtained on day 0 of AZD1222 vaccination. The genes are TRBV28 and TRBJ1-5, with D perhaps TRBD1 (6 bases). CDR3 coding DNA: TGTGCCAGCAGTAAAGACAGGTCCAATCAGCCCCAGCATTTT. Translated: CASSKDRSNQPQHF.